These T cell receptor beta chains were read from a single sample in a study of technical replicates of blood from several donors. The assay was immunoSEQ multiplex PCR, and TCRdb's table has in-frame clones only and misses some. The sample carries some 64,000 clones, 95% to 98% recorded once. The sample taken for sequencing was T cells isolated from PBMCs. All receptors derive from a human donor in good health. Each CDR3 is given with its conserved first and last residue. A D gene is named only where the DNA matches it firmly. Some rows have no size entry. The others give once, few or many, or a class for an expanded clone.

d_call j_call v_call clone_size cdr3_aa cdr3_nt
TRBD1 TRBJ1-1 TRBV7-3 . CASSVRDRPNTEAFF TGTGCCAGCAGCGTACGGGACAGACCGAACACTGAAGCTTTCTTT
TRBD2 TRBJ2-7 TRBV27 . CASSPGRDEQYF TGTGCCAGCAGCCCCGGGAGGGACGAGCAGTACTTC
. TRBJ2-7 TRBV9 . CASSKGGDGAYEQYF TGTGCCAGCAGCAAAGGGGGGGACGGCGCCTACGAGCAGTACTTC
. TRBJ1-5 TRBV30 . CAWGTNQPQHF TGTGCCTGGGGCACCAATCAGCCCCAGCATTTT
. TRBJ2-3 TRBV29-1 . CSVAVNSDTQYF TGCAGCGTAGCGGTAAACTCAGATACGCAGTATTTT
. TRBJ2-1 TRBV2 once CASSPLAEQFF TGTGCCAGCAGTCCCCTAGCGGAGCAGTTCTTC
. TRBJ1-4 TRBV29-1 once CSVVQVEKLFF TGCAGCGTTGTTCAGGTTGAAAAACTGTTTTTT
. TRBJ1-5 TRBV4-1 . CASSQDAGGGNQPQHF TGCGCCAGCAGCCAAGATGCGGGGGGCGGGAATCAGCCCCAGCATTTT
TRBD1 TRBJ1-2 TRBV6-5 . CASSYLNRGKRYGYTF TGTGCCAGCAGTTACTTGAACAGGGGGAAGAGATATGGCTACACCTTC
TRBD1 TRBJ2-7 TRBV25-1 once CASSEGQGLSYEQYF TGTGCCAGCAGTGAGGGACAGGGGCTTTCCTACGAGCAGTACTTC
TRBD2 TRBJ2-7 TRBV10-2 . CASDGGGGPIAYEQYF TGCGCCAGCGATGGCGGCGGGGGGCCAATAGCCTACGAGCAGTACTTC
TRBD1 TRBJ2-2 TRBV5-1 . CASSLGTGPTGELFF TGCGCCAGCAGCTTGGGGACAGGGCCCACCGGGGAGCTGTTTTTT
. TRBJ1-1 TRBV5-5 . CASSPRGVNTEAFF TGTGCCAGCAGCCCGCGGGGGGTGAACACTGAAGCTTTCTTT
TRBD2 TRBJ2-7 TRBV7-2 . CASSASSGRYLSYEQYF TGTGCCAGCAGCGCTTCTAGCGGTCGTTATCTCTCCTACGAGCAGTACTTC
. TRBJ2-5 TRBV11-2 . CASSLDRGQVKRRETQYF TGTGCCAGCAGCTTAGATAGGGGCCAGGTAAAAAGGAGAGAGACCCAGTACTTC
. TRBJ2-7 TRBV11-2 . CASSFQRVSNEQYF TGTGCCAGCAGCTTCCAGAGGGTCTCAAACGAGCAGTACTTC
. TRBJ2-1 TRBV11-2 . CASSLVTGYNEQFF TGTGCCAGCAGCTTAGTTACAGGGTACAATGAGCAGTTCTTC
. TRBJ2-7 TRBV6-1 . CASVLRDTYYEQYF TGTGCCAGCGTCCTAAGGGACACCTACTACGAGCAGTACTTC
. TRBJ1-5 TRBV7-6 . CASSLGVAGNQPQHF TGTGCCAGCAGCTTAGGAGTCGCCGGCAATCAGCCCCAGCATTTT
. TRBJ2-5 TRBV7-7 . CASSSGGGRETQYF TGTGCCAGCAGCTCTGGGGGGGGGCGAGAGACCCAGTACTTC
TRBD1 TRBJ2-1 TRBV11-2 . CASSSPNRTGTYNEQFF TGTGCCAGCAGCTCTCCGAACCGGACAGGGACCTACAATGAGCAGTTCTTC
. TRBJ2-5 TRBV27 . CASSLRQGKTQYF TGTGCCAGCAGTTTGAGGCAGGGCAAGACCCAGTACTTC
. TRBJ2-6 TRBV6-5 . CASSYKPGSGANVLTF TGTGCCAGCAGTTACAAACCGGGGTCTGGGGCCAACGTCCTGACTTTC
TRBD1 TRBJ2-1 TRBV6-1 once CASSVGQGASGRALDEQFF TGTGCCAGCAGTGTGGGACAGGGGGCAAGCGGGAGGGCCCTCGATGAGCAGTTCTTC
. TRBJ2-3 TRBV30 . CAWGAIIGDTQYF TGTGCCTGGGGTGCTATTATTGGAGATACGCAGTATTTT
. TRBJ1-1 TRBV29-1 . CSVYMNTEAFF TGCAGCGTTTATATGAACACTGAAGCTTTCTTT
. TRBJ1-2 TRBV2 . CASSAGAPRYGYTF TGTGCCAGCAGTGCAGGGGCCCCTAGGTATGGCTACACCTTC
TRBD2 TRBJ2-5 TRBV4-2 . CASSQDWRGSQETQYF TGTGCCAGCAGCCAAGATTGGCGGGGGAGTCAAGAGACCCAGTACTTC
TRBD2 TRBJ2-7 TRBV5-6 . CASSGSSGRASYEQYF TGTGCCAGCAGCGGCAGTAGCGGGAGAGCCTCCTACGAGCAGTACTTC
. TRBJ2-3 TRBV28 . CASSLRDTQYF TGTGCCAGCAGTCTTCGAGATACGCAGTATTTT
TRBD1 TRBJ1-5 TRBV19 . CASSDRGYVIEPQHF TGTGCCAGCTCGGACAGGGGGTATGTCATCGAGCCCCAGCATTTT
. TRBJ1-1 TRBV5-1 . CASSRTALNTEAFF TGCGCCAGCAGCAGGACAGCCTTGAACACTGAAGCTTTCTTT
. TRBJ1-1 TRBV6-5 . CASTPALLNTEAFF TGTGCCAGTACACCCGCCCTTTTGAACACTGAAGCTTTCTTT
TRBD1 TRBJ2-7 TRBV5-8 . CASLPGTVSYEQYF TGTGCCAGCCTTCCCGGGACAGTGTCCTACGAGCAGTACTTC
. TRBJ2-5 TRBV30 . CAWNPGGVETQYF TGTGCCTGGAATCCTGGGGGCGTAGAGACCCAGTACTTC
. TRBJ1-2 TRBV28 . CASSLNEAVGYTF TGTGCCAGCAGTTTAAACGAGGCGGTAGGCTACACCTTC
. TRBJ2-1 TRBV29-1 . CSVARQTDNEQFF TGCAGCGTTGCTAGACAGACCGACAATGAGCAGTTCTTC
. TRBJ1-5 TRBV2 . CASSVGQVSNQPQHF TGTGCCAGCAGTGTTGGGCAGGTTAGCAATCAGCCCCAGCATTTT
. TRBJ1-2 TRBV2 . CASGNSGGENYGYTF TGTGCCAGCGGCAATTCGGGGGGTGAGAATTATGGCTACACCTTC
TRBD1 TRBJ2-3 TRBV4-2 . CASSPATGELADTQYF TGTGCCAGCAGCCCCGCCACAGGGGAGTTGGCAGATACGCAGTATTTT
TRBD2 TRBJ2-7 TRBV13 . CASSFGEGYEQYF TGTGCCAGCAGCTTCGGGGAGGGCTACGAGCAGTACTTC
. TRBJ1-3 TRBV4-1 . CASSHTGRDIGNTIYF TGCGCCAGCAGCCATACGGGCAGGGATATTGGAAACACCATATATTTT